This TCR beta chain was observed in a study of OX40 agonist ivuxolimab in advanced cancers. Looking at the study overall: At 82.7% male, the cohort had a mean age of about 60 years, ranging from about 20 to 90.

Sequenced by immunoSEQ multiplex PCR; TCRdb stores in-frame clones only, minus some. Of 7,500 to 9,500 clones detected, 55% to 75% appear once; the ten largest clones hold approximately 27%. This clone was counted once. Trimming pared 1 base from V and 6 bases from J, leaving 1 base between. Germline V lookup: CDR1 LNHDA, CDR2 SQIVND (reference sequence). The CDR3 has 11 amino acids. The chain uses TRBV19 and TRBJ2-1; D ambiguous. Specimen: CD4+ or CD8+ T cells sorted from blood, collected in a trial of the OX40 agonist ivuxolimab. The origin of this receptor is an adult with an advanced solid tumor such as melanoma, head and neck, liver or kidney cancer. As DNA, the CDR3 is TGTGCCAGTAGTATAGGCAATGAGCAGTTCTTC. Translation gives CASSIGNEQFF.